These T cell receptor beta chains were read from a single sample in a study of OX40 agonist ivuxolimab in advanced cancers. The table came from immunoSEQ multiplex PCR; TCRdb's copy has only in-frame clones and leaves some out. Of roughly 9,800 clones in the sample, roughly two thirds were seen once. The sample in question was CD4+ or CD8+ T cells sorted from blood, obtained in a trial of the OX40 agonist ivuxolimab. These receptor sequences come from an adult with an advanced solid tumor such as melanoma, head and neck, liver or kidney cancer. Each CDR3 is given with its conserved first and last residue. Each record gives: J gene, D gene, clone size, V gene, CDR3 DNA, CDR3 protein. D genes are given only for firm matches. Rows give clone size only sometimes, using once, few, many, or a class for an expanded clone.

j_gene: TRBJ2-1; d_gene: NA; abundance: NA; v_gene: TRBV28; CDR3nt: TGTGCCAGCAGTTTCGGGGTTGGGGGTATCGATGAGCAGTTCTTC; CDR3aa: CASSFGVGGIDEQFF
j_gene: TRBJ2-4; d_gene: NA; abundance: few; v_gene: TRBV6-9; CDR3nt: TGTGCCAGCAGTTCAAGGGAACTTCCCAAAAACATTCAGTACTTC; CDR3aa: CASSSRELPKNIQYF
j_gene: TRBJ2-1; d_gene: TRBD1; abundance: NA; v_gene: TRBV7-3; CDR3nt: TGTGCCAGCAGCTTAGGGACAGGGGTGGGCAATGAGCAGTTCTTC; CDR3aa: CASSLGTGVGNEQFF
j_gene: TRBJ2-7; d_gene: NA; abundance: NA; v_gene: TRBV19; CDR3nt: TGTGCCAGTAGTCCCCTAGGGTACGGGAGTAACGAGCAGTACTTC; CDR3aa: CASSPLGYGSNEQYF
j_gene: TRBJ1-3; d_gene: TRBD1; abundance: NA; v_gene: TRBV19; CDR3nt: TGTGCCAGTAGTATACTCGACAGGGGGCCTGGAAACACCATATATTTT; CDR3aa: CASSILDRGPGNTIYF
j_gene: TRBJ2-5; d_gene: TRBD2; abundance: few; v_gene: TRBV7-8; CDR3nt: TGTGCCAGCAGCTTCGGACTAGCGGAAGAGACCCAGTACTTC; CDR3aa: CASSFGLAEETQYF
j_gene: TRBJ2-2; d_gene: TRBD2; abundance: many; v_gene: TRBV7-6; CDR3nt: TGTGCCAGCAGCTTATCGGTGGGGCTAGCGGTGACCGGGGAGCTGTTTTTT; CDR3aa: CASSLSVGLAVTGELFF
j_gene: TRBJ1-1; d_gene: NA; abundance: NA; v_gene: TRBV2; CDR3nt: TGTGCCAGCAACGAGGGGTCCCTGAACACTGAAGCTTTCTTT; CDR3aa: CASNEGSLNTEAFF
j_gene: TRBJ2-5; d_gene: NA; abundance: NA; v_gene: TRBV2; CDR3nt: TGTGCCAGCAGTGAAGCGCTGGCAGCCGGAAGGGAGACCCAGTACTTC; CDR3aa: CASSEALAAGRETQYF
j_gene: TRBJ2-3; d_gene: TRBD2; abundance: NA; v_gene: TRBV7-9; CDR3nt: TGTGCCAGCAGCACCTCGGCTAGCGGGAGTTGGGATACGCAGTATTTT; CDR3aa: CASSTSASGSWDTQYF
j_gene: TRBJ1-2; d_gene: TRBD1; abundance: NA; v_gene: TRBV2; CDR3nt: TGTGCCAGCAGAGAAGGGGGCCAACTATTTGGCTACACCTTC; CDR3aa: CASREGGQLFGYTF
j_gene: TRBJ2-1; d_gene: NA; abundance: NA; v_gene: TRBV5-6; CDR3nt: TGTGCCAGCAGCTTTGGGATGACAAACTACAATGAGCAGTTCTTC; CDR3aa: CASSFGMTNYNEQFF
j_gene: TRBJ2-1; d_gene: TRBD2; abundance: once; v_gene: TRBV29-1; CDR3nt: TGCAGCGGCCGGACTAGCGGGAGCAATGAGCAGTTCTTC; CDR3aa: CSGRTSGSNEQFF
j_gene: TRBJ2-1; d_gene: TRBD2; abundance: once; v_gene: TRBV9; CDR3nt: TGTGCCAGCAGCTCCCGGACTAGCGGGGGCCCCAATGAGCAGTTCTTC; CDR3aa: CASSSRTSGGPNEQFF
j_gene: TRBJ1-1; d_gene: NA; abundance: NA; v_gene: TRBV18; CDR3nt: TGTGCCAGCTCACCTGTCGGGGGCGAGAGCACTGAAGCTTTCTTT; CDR3aa: CASSPVGGESTEAFF
j_gene: TRBJ2-5; d_gene: NA; abundance: NA; v_gene: TRBV11-2; CDR3nt: TGTGCCAGCAGCTTAGGACAGTTTGCCCAAGAGACCCAGTACTTC; CDR3aa: CASSLGQFAQETQYF
j_gene: TRBJ2-1; d_gene: NA; abundance: NA; v_gene: TRBV7-3; CDR3nt: TGTGCCAGCAGCTTAGGGCAGGGTTTTGGCGACAATGAGCAGTTCTTC; CDR3aa: CASSLGQGFGDNEQFF
j_gene: TRBJ1-6; d_gene: TRBD1; abundance: NA; v_gene: TRBV7-6; CDR3nt: TGTGCCAGCAGCCTGGGACAGGTTTGGCCCCTCCACTTT; CDR3aa: CASSLGQVWPLHF
j_gene: TRBJ1-1; d_gene: NA; abundance: medium-sized; v_gene: TRBV30; CDR3nt: TGTGCCTGGACCCTGGGGGCGGCGGGAGCTTTCTTT; CDR3aa: CAWTLGAAGAFF
j_gene: TRBJ2-3; d_gene: NA; abundance: NA; v_gene: TRBV5-6; CDR3nt: TGTGCCAGCAGCCCGCTATTCTCGGGAACTAGCACAGATACGCAGTATTTT; CDR3aa: CASSPLFSGTSTDTQYF
j_gene: TRBJ2-1; d_gene: NA; abundance: NA; v_gene: TRBV7-3; CDR3nt: TGTGCCAGCAGCTTGGACGCCAATGAGCAGTTCTTC; CDR3aa: CASSLDANEQFF
j_gene: TRBJ2-7; d_gene: TRBD2; abundance: NA; v_gene: TRBV29-1; CDR3nt: TGCAGCGTTGAAGTACGGGGACTAACCTCCGAGCAGTACTTC; CDR3aa: CSVEVRGLTSEQYF
j_gene: TRBJ2-2; d_gene: NA; abundance: NA; v_gene: TRBV5-1; CDR3nt: TGCGCCTCGCGTTCTAGCAGCACCGGGGAGCTGTTTTTT; CDR3aa: CASRSSSTGELFF
j_gene: TRBJ2-7; d_gene: TRBD2; abundance: few; v_gene: TRBV5-1; CDR3nt: TGCGCCAGCAGCGCGGACCTGACTAGCGGGAGAGACCTACTAACCGAGCAGTACTTC; CDR3aa: CASSADLTSGRDLLTEQYF
j_gene: TRBJ1-2; d_gene: NA; abundance: few; v_gene: TRBV27; CDR3nt: TGTGCCAGCAGTTTATGGCCGAGCGACGGGAATGGCTACACCTTC; CDR3aa: CASSLWPSDGNGYTF
j_gene: TRBJ2-5; d_gene: NA; abundance: medium-sized; v_gene: TRBV7-9; CDR3nt: TGTGCCAGCAGCTTAGGAGGGAACCAAGAGACCCAGTACTTC; CDR3aa: CASSLGGNQETQYF
j_gene: TRBJ2-5; d_gene: TRBD1; abundance: once; v_gene: TRBV18; CDR3nt: TGTGCCAGCTCACCACTGACGGGGACAGGGATGCGAGAGACCCAGTACTTC; CDR3aa: CASSPLTGTGMRETQYF
j_gene: TRBJ2-5; d_gene: TRBD2; abundance: once; v_gene: TRBV7-9; CDR3nt: TGTGCCAGCAGCGCGCAGCGGGGACAAGAGACCCAGTACTTC; CDR3aa: CASSAQRGQETQYF
j_gene: TRBJ2-3; d_gene: NA; abundance: medium-sized; v_gene: TRBV5-5; CDR3nt: TGTGCCAGCAGCTTGGGGGCAGGTCAAGATACGCAGTATTTT; CDR3aa: CASSLGAGQDTQYF
j_gene: TRBJ2-3; d_gene: NA; abundance: NA; v_gene: TRBV4-1; CDR3nt: TGCGCCAGCAGCCAGGTGGACACAGATACGCAGTATTTT; CDR3aa: CASSQVDTDTQYF
j_gene: TRBJ2-7; d_gene: NA; abundance: few; v_gene: TRBV2; CDR3nt: TGTGCCAGCAGTGAAATGGGGGTAGTAGACTACGAGCAGTACTTC; CDR3aa: CASSEMGVVDYEQYF
j_gene: TRBJ2-1; d_gene: NA; abundance: few; v_gene: TRBV6-5; CDR3nt: TGTGCCAGCAGTTACTCGTTGAGGCCTCACGATGATGAGCAGTTCTTC; CDR3aa: CASSYSLRPHDDEQFF
j_gene: TRBJ2-7; d_gene: NA; abundance: once; v_gene: TRBV4-1; CDR3nt: TGCGCCAGCAGCCAAGAAGATCGGGGATGGAAGCCCTACGAGCAGTACTTC; CDR3aa: CASSQEDRGWKPYEQYF
j_gene: TRBJ2-7; d_gene: NA; abundance: NA; v_gene: TRBV27; CDR3nt: TGTGCCAGCAGTCCCCCGAGCTCCTACGAGCAGTACTTC; CDR3aa: CASSPPSSYEQYF
j_gene: TRBJ1-5; d_gene: NA; abundance: NA; v_gene: TRBV5-6; CDR3nt: TGTGCCAGCAGCTTGGGGAGAGGGCCTCATCAGCCCCAGCATTTT; CDR3aa: CASSLGRGPHQPQHF
j_gene: TRBJ1-1; d_gene: NA; abundance: NA; v_gene: TRBV28; CDR3nt: TGTGCCAGCAACGCCAGGGGCATCATGAACACTGAAGCTTTCTTT; CDR3aa: CASNARGIMNTEAFF
j_gene: TRBJ1-4; d_gene: TRBD1; abundance: NA; v_gene: TRBV6-1; CDR3nt: TGTGCCAGCAGTGAAGGACAGGGAAGGACTAATGAAAAACTGTTTTTT; CDR3aa: CASSEGQGRTNEKLFF
j_gene: TRBJ1-1; d_gene: NA; abundance: NA; v_gene: TRBV5-6; CDR3nt: TGTGCCAGCAGCTTGGATACGGGGGGGTTTCCTGAAGCTTTCTTT; CDR3aa: CASSLDTGGFPEAFF
j_gene: TRBJ1-2; d_gene: NA; abundance: NA; v_gene: TRBV6-5; CDR3nt: TGTGCCAGCTCCCTGGGGGGCGGCGCGGGCTACACCTTC; CDR3aa: CASSLGGGAGYTF
j_gene: TRBJ2-1; d_gene: NA; abundance: NA; v_gene: TRBV5-8; CDR3nt: TGTGCCAGCAGCTTGGAGGCGAACAATGAGCAGTTCTTC; CDR3aa: CASSLEANNEQFF
j_gene: TRBJ2-7; d_gene: NA; abundance: NA; v_gene: TRBV28; CDR3nt: TGTGCCAGCACCTATCGGGTGCGCCGGGAGAAAGAGCGGAACTACGAGCAGTACTTC; CDR3aa: CASTYRVRREKERNYEQYF
j_gene: TRBJ1-2; d_gene: TRBD1; abundance: few; v_gene: TRBV5-1; CDR3nt: TGCGCCAGCAGCTTGGGCCTGACAGGGGAAAGCTATGGCTACACCTTC; CDR3aa: CASSLGLTGESYGYTF
j_gene: TRBJ1-1; d_gene: NA; abundance: NA; v_gene: TRBV6-1; CDR3nt: TGTGCCAGCAGTGAAGCCCCCGCCGTTACGAACACTGAAGCTTTCTTT; CDR3aa: CASSEAPAVTNTEAFF
j_gene: TRBJ1-1; d_gene: TRBD1; abundance: NA; v_gene: TRBV27; CDR3nt: TGTGCCAGCAGTTTCGCAGGGGGGAACACTGAAGCTTTCTTT; CDR3aa: CASSFAGGNTEAFF
j_gene: TRBJ2-7; d_gene: NA; abundance: few; v_gene: TRBV2; CDR3nt: TGTGCCAGCAGCCTAGCGTTCTACGAGCAGTACTTC; CDR3aa: CASSLAFYEQYF
j_gene: TRBJ1-3; d_gene: NA; abundance: medium-sized; v_gene: TRBV9; CDR3nt: TGTGCCAGCAGCGTTTCAGGGGCGTCTGGAAACACCATATATTTT; CDR3aa: CASSVSGASGNTIYF